The clone carrying this T cell receptor beta chain was observed a single time. This entry comes from a study of blood T cell repertoires in COVID-19. Overall study context: Samples of COVID-19 (acute and convalescent) were obtained from the United States, Italy and Spain.

Clones were read by immunoSEQ multiplex PCR, and TCRdb kept only the in-frame ones, dropping some. This table has hundreds of thousands of clones, about 90% appearing once. Study members were between 18 and 89 years old and lived in fewer than 30 US regions. The CDR3 has 17 residues. The germline CDR1 and CDR2 sequences are MNHEY and SMNVEV (reference sequence). V was shortened by 2 bases and J by 0 bases, with 11 bases between the two germline ends. This rearrangement joins TRBV27 to TRBJ1-6; D unresolved. Sequences were obtained from PBMCs or T cells enriched from blood (not recorded which). The clonotype originates from a woman aged 50 to 60 who had been exposed to COVID-19. The CDR3 DNA is TGTGCCAGCAGTTTAAAATCCGCGGGCTCCTATAATTCACCCCTCCACTTT. Protein sequence: CASSLKSAGSYNSPLHF.